A selection of T cell receptor beta chains follows, all from one sample in a study of cytomegalovirus exposure and HLA in healthy donors. Assay used: immunoSEQ multiplex PCR; TCRdb lists only in-frame clones, some missing. Among roughly 150,000 clones listed, 85% to 90% were seen once. Sequencing used PBMCs. Receptors were obtained from a man aged 18-30 years in good health and CMV-seronegative. Both conserved end residues are trimmed from each CDR3. Each record gives: CDR3 length, J gene, V gene, D gene, clone size, CDR3 protein. The D gene is left open where the match is weak. Expanded clones get a size class; other rows say once, few or many, or leave the size out.

10	TRBJ1-1	TRBV28	TRBD1	NA	ASAQGVTEAF
13	TRBJ2-7	TRBV19	TRBD2	NA	ATTYSGGRRYEQY
13	TRBJ2-3	TRBV2	NA	NA	ASRTQGLGTDTQY
15	TRBJ2-1	TRBV7-2	TRBD2	NA	ASSLARFLAGVNEQF
14	TRBJ1-5	TRBV7-9	NA	NA	ASSLALDGLNQPQH
13	TRBJ1-2	TRBV19	NA	NA	ASSPFDGANYGYT
12	TRBJ2-2	TRBV28	TRBD1	NA	ASSSGQGSGELF
15	TRBJ1-6	TRBV28	TRBD1	few	ASSFPGQGEYNSPLH
13	TRBJ2-3	TRBV28	NA	NA	ASSPQYPSTDTQY
17	TRBJ2-3	TRBV28	TRBD2	NA	ASSLFSLGGGAPTDTQY
14	TRBJ2-7	TRBV27	TRBD2	NA	ASSFWSQRGASEQY
12	TRBJ1-2	TRBV5-1	TRBD1	NA	ASSLEGTVNGYT
13	TRBJ1-1	TRBV30	TRBD1	NA	AWSPGQGAWTEAF
17	TRBJ2-1	TRBV6-1	TRBD2	NA	ASSVTGTSGSSSYNEQF
14	TRBJ1-5	TRBV28	TRBD1	NA	ASSLWDRVDNQPQH
11	TRBJ2-1	TRBV7-9	TRBD2	NA	ASVTSGNNEQF
12	TRBJ2-7	TRBV19	NA	NA	ASSIDSRTFEQY
11	TRBJ1-2	TRBV15	NA	NA	ATSRDSGDGYT
10	TRBJ1-1	TRBV6-1	TRBD1	NA	AIRQGDTEAF
13	TRBJ2-7	TRBV27	TRBD2	NA	ASSIAGTSGNEQY
11	TRBJ1-2	TRBV7-6	NA	NA	ASSLGQGSGYT
14	TRBJ1-2	TRBV7-9	NA	NA	ASSLALMPDNNGYT
11	TRBJ1-6	TRBV5-6	NA	NA	ASSWAGDSPLH
13	TRBJ1-2	TRBV6-1	NA	NA	ASSEGRTSNYGYT
11	TRBJ2-1	TRBV28	NA	NA	ASSFQAYNEQF
10	TRBJ2-7	TRBV5-5	NA	NA	ASSLASYEQY
14	TRBJ1-4	TRBV2	NA	NA	ASNPGISPTNEKLF
11	TRBJ1-1	TRBV2	NA	NA	ASSERVMAEAF
14	TRBJ2-5	TRBV4-1	NA	NA	ASSEREEGYQETQY